The 9 T cell receptor beta chains below come from one sample, sequenced in a study of CD8+ T cells in alopecia areata. Treatment noted: oral pan-JAK inhibitor, 5-10 mg twice daily. Sequencing used cDNA as its template, made by extracting RNA and reverse transcribing it. Sequencing used immunoSEQ multiplex PCR; TCRdb keeps in-frame clones, though not all of them. The table shows about 290,000 clones, with over 45% occurring only once. Sequenced material: CD4+ T cells sorted from blood, taken at week 24, from a patient treated with tofacitinib. The receptor set was obtained from a human donor with alopecia areata.

V gene TRBV6-5 combines with J gene TRBJ1-2; 10 bases map to TRBD1. V lost 6 bases, J lost 0 bases, and 4 bases stayed unmatched. The length of the CDR3 is 15 residues. CDR1 is MNHEY and CDR2 is SVGAGI in the germline V gene. CDR3 loop: CASSYGQGANYGYTF. The CDR3 DNA reads as TGTGCCAGCAGCTACGGACAGGGGGCTAACTATGGCTACACCTTC.

The chain is built from TRBV6-5 and TRBJ2-5; TRBD1 might be the D (6 bases). The V gene's germline CDR1 is MNHEY and CDR2 SVGAGI. Trimming left V 2 bases short and J 2 bases short, with 12 bases between. This CDR3 is 15 amino acids long. The CDR3 coding sequence is TGTGCCAGCAGTTACGCCGGGACAAAACAAGAGACCCAGTACTTC. This gives the protein CASSYAGTKQETQYF.

The chain couples TRBV7-2 to TRBJ1-1; no clear D gene. Germline V CDR1 and CDR2: SGHTA, FQGNSA. The CDR3 is made up of 13 amino acids. The V end was cut by 3 bases, the J end by 6 bases, with 11 bases between. CDR3 in amino acids: CASSFGESSEAFF. CDR3 nucleotide sequence: TGTGCCAGCAGCTTCGGGGAAAGCTCTGAAGCTTTCTTT.

V and J are TRBV30 and TRBJ1-2, with a tentative D call TRBD1 (5 bases). From germline, CDR1 is GTSNPN and CDR2 SVGIG (reference sequence). The length of the CDR3 is 14 residues. The ends were cut back, 3 bases at V and 2 bases at J, with 13 bases in the middle. In nucleotides, the CDR3 is TGTGCCTGGAGCCTGACAGCAGTAAACTATGGCTACACCTTC. Translated: CAWSLTAVNYGYTF. Variable domain in full (rest from reference TRBV30 and TRBJ1-2): SQTIHQWPATLVQPVGSPLSLECTVEGTSNPNLYWYRQAAGRGLQLLFYSVGIGQISSEVPQNLSASRPQDRQFILSSKKLLLSDSGFYLCAWSLTAVNYGYTFGSGTRLTVV.

The CDR3 here is CASSSEDRGQGYTF. Written as DNA, the CDR3 is TGTGCCAGCAGTTCCGAGGACAGGGGGCAAGGCTACACCTTC. V gene TRBV28 combines with J gene TRBJ1-2; 11 bases match TRBD1. This CDR3 is 14 amino acids long. Germline CDR1 MDHEN, CDR2 SYDVKM. The trim removed 4 bases at V and 8 bases at J, leaving 6 bases unmatched.

The chain couples TRBV29-1 to TRBJ2-7; 8 bases match TRBD1. This CDR3 is built from 13 residues. The J segment lost 0 bases and the V segment lost 7 bases, leaving 5 bases of the junction unmatched. Per germline, CDR1 SQVTM and CDR2 ANQGSEA. The CDR3 is CSGGQEISYEQYF. The CDR3 DNA sequence: TGCAGCGGGGGACAGGAGATCTCCTACGAGCAGTACTTC.

The chain uses TRBV5-6 and TRBJ2-7; D is ambiguous. This CDR3 is built from 12 residues. V was clipped by 5 bases and J by 2 bases, with 8 bases between them. Germline CDR1 and CDR2: SGHDT and YYEEEE. This chain's CDR3 is CASRGSAYEQYF. The CDR3 region has the DNA TGTGCCAGCAGGGGAAGCGCCTACGAGCAGTACTTC.

As DNA, the CDR3 is TGTGCCAGCAGCTTGGACAGCTTGAACACTGAAGCTTTCTTT. Protein product: CASSLDSLNTEAFF. V and J are TRBV5-4 and TRBJ1-1; no clear D. The V end lost 0 bases, the J end lost 0 bases, and 6 bases lay between the germline ends. The CDR3 length is 14 residues. Germline V gives CDR1 SGHNT, CDR2 YYREEE (reference sequence).

The gene calls are TRBV4-1 and TRBJ1-6; 8 bases are shared with TRBD1. Germline V lookup: CDR1 MGHRA, CDR2 YSYEKL. The CDR3 is 20 residues long. The V segment lost 0 bases and the J segment 6 bases; nucleotides outside the gene matches: 16. The CDR3 sequence: CASSQEGRQGLRWGNSPLHF. CDR3 bases: TGCGCCAGCAGCCAAGAGGGGCGACAGGGGTTACGGTGGGGTAATTCACCCCTCCACTTT.